Sequencing of this TCR beta chain was carried out in a study of a mutant IDH1 vaccine in newly diagnosed glioma. Across the whole study: Across weeks 1, 3, 5, 7, 11, 15, 19 and 23, patients received a vaccination each time, eight in all. With temozolomide cycles, or 4-6 weeks after radiotherapy alone, vaccination was started. Findings and caveats of the study: Overall, about 92% of patients had vaccine-induced immune responses.

Sample time point: week 23, last vaccination. Doses of 300 ug of mutant IDH1 20-mer peptide were given with topical imiquimod. CDR1 SGHRS and CDR2 YFSETQ come from the germline V gene. V was shortened by 4 bases and J by 0 bases, with 1 base between the two germline ends. The CDR3 spans 12 residues. The method was immunoSEQ multiplex PCR; TCRdb's version includes in-frame clones alone and lacks a portion of them. This sample yields tens of thousands of clones, of which roughly 81% are seen a single time; 6.5% to 9% belongs to the top ten. About this clone itself: Its cognate antigen is unknown.

The starting material was PBMCs, obtained from a glioma patient whose treatment included an IDH1 peptide vaccine. The clonotype comes from a woman between 40 and 50 years old with glioma. Some clones in this sample may be carry-over from other donors' samples. The rearrangement joins TRBV5-1 to TRBJ2-2; D unclear. The CDR3 sequence is CASSPNTGELFF. CDR3 DNA sequence: TGCGCCAGCAGCCCGAACACCGGGGAGCTGTTTTTT.